These 20 T cell receptor beta chains were all obtained from the same sample, sequenced in a study of neurological immune-mediated disorders. TCRdb re-derived calls from the 5' RACE reads in MiXCR, one entry per CDR3 protein. The sample yields 59,000 or so distinct CDR3 sequences, about an eighth seen once. Input material: PBMCs. The receptors here all came from a woman aged 55-70 years with HTLV-1-associated myelopathy (HAM/TSP).

There are a few counts of this clonotype. This may arise from a read error, as a much more abundant clone is one base away. The chain uses TRBV5-4 and TRBJ2-7, with D uncertain. Per the germline V gene, CDR1 is SGHNT and CDR2 is YYREEE (reference sequence). V lost 3 bases and J lost 0, with 7 bases in between. The CDR3 extends over 13 amino acids. CDR3 in amino acids: CASSSVSSYEQYF. The CDR3 nucleotides read TGTGCCAGCAGCTCGGTGAGCTCCTACGAGCAGTACTTC.

As concerns this clonotype: This may come from a read error, since a much larger clone is one base off. The chain is built from TRBV6-1 and TRBJ1-6; D not certain. Germline lookup yields CDR1 MNHNS and CDR2 SASEGT. The CDR3 runs to 12 residues. The CDR3 reads CTSSADNSPLHF. CDR3 DNA: TGTACCAGCAGTGCCGATAATTCACCCCTCCACTTT.

The V and J genes are TRBV15 and TRBJ2-1, with TRBD2 matching over 7 bases. With V trimmed by 0 bases and J by 0 bases, 5 bases remained unmatched. The CDR3 is 17 residues long. The germline gives CDR1 LNHNV, CDR2 YYDKDF (reference sequence). In nucleotides, the CDR3 is TGTGCCACCAGCAGAGAACTAGCGCAAAGCTCCTACAATGAGCAGTTCTTC. Protein sequence: CATSRELAQSSYNEQFF.

This clonotype was recorded many times. The chain uses TRBV10-2 and TRBJ2-7; possible D gene TRBD1, 6 bases. This CDR3 contains 13 residues. Germline values: CDR1 WSHSY, CDR2 SAAADI. Trimming took off 6 bases at V and 5 bases at J, with 14 bases between the two ends. Here the CDR3 DNA reads TGCGCCAGCAGGCAGGGGCCCCGCGACGAGCAGTACTTC. Protein sequence: CASRQGPRDEQYF.

This clonotype was detected ten times or more. The gene calls are TRBV3-1 and TRBJ2-3, with TRBD2 matching 8 bases. The CDR3 runs to 17 residues. Trimming removed 0 bases from V and 3 bases from J; junction bases left unmatched: 8. Germline V gene data show CDR1 as LGHDT and CDR2 as YNNKEL (reference sequence). The CDR3 bases are TGTGCCAGCAGCCAAGATTTGCGGGAGGAAGGAACAGATACGCAGTATTTT. Translation gives CASSQDLREEGTDTQYF.

Many counts were recorded for this clonotype. The chain recombines TRBV5-1 with TRBJ2-6; D unclear. CDR1 and CDR2 from the germline V gene are SGHRS and YFSETQ. V was shortened by 6 bases and J by 3 bases, with 19 bases between the two germline ends. This CDR3 is built from 17 residues. In DNA, the CDR3 is TGCGCCAGCAAAGGTCAAGCGCCCGCTTTTGGGGCCAACGTCCTGACTTTC. This sequence encodes CASKGQAPAFGANVLTF.

This clonotype was seen ten or more times. This chain joins TRBV12-3 or TRBV12-4 and TRBJ2-5; 9 bases line up with TRBD1. The CDR3 loop spans 15 amino acids. Trimming took 6 bases from V and 0 from J; bases not matched to a gene: 5. CDR3 in DNA: TGTGCCAGCAGCTTACAGGGGGCCAACCAAGAGACCCAGTACTTC. This gives the protein CASSLQGANQETQYF.

This clonotype was counted ten times or more. V is TRBV25-1 and J is TRBJ2-7, with D perhaps matching TRBD2 (5 bases). Trimming removed 1 base at V and 7 bases at J, with 11 bases between. The CDR3 is 13 residues long. Germline V CDR1 and CDR2: MGHDK, SYGVNS. CDR3 nucleotides: TGTGCCAGCAGTGAATCCTCCTGGAGGGAGCAGTACTTC. Amino acid sequence: CASSESSWREQYF.

This clonotype appeared a few times. The chain carries TRBV6-6 and TRBJ1-1; 7 bases agree with TRBD1. The V and J ends lost 0 bases and 0 bases, in that order; junction bases with no gene match: 1. Germline CDR1 and CDR2: MNHNY and SVGAGI (reference sequence). The CDR3 covers 15 residues. Here the CDR3 reads CASSYSQGLNTEAFF. The CDR3 nucleotides read TGTGCCAGCAGTTACTCACAGGGGTTGAACACTGAAGCTTTCTTT.

This clonotype came up many times. V gene TRBV28 combines with J gene TRBJ1-1; no clear D gene. The V gene's germline CDR1 is MDHEN and CDR2 SYDVKM. V was shortened by 5 bases and J by 4 bases, with 14 bases between the two germline ends. CDR3 length: 14 residues. The CDR3 nucleotides are TGTGCCAGCAGTGCCTACGAGAAGGGCACTGAAGCTTTCTTT. Translation: CASSAYEKGTEAFF.

This clonotype was detected ten times or more. The chain has TRBV6-2 or TRBV6-3 and TRBJ2-6; D not resolved. V lost 10 bases to trimming and J lost 0 bases, with 16 bases between them. The germline gives CDR1 MNHEY, CDR2 SVGEGT. There are 16 residues in the CDR3. The CDR3 DNA sequence: TGTGCCACCACCGACATGGGGTACTCTGGGGCCAACGTCCTGACTTTC. Translated: CATTDMGYSGANVLTF.

This clonotype was picked up many times. V and J are TRBV28 and TRBJ2-3; TRBD1 agrees at 7 bases. The CDR3 extends over 17 amino acids. V trimming: 1 base; J trimming: 0 bases; junction bases outside the gene matches: 7. Germline-derived CDR1 and CDR2 are MDHEN and SYDVKM. The CDR3, as DNA: TGTGCCAGCAGTTTATTGGTACAGGGGTCCAGCACAGATACGCAGTATTTT. As protein: CASSLLVQGSSTDTQYF.

This clonotype was counted between two and nine times. This chain links TRBV19 with TRBJ1-1; 7 bases align to TRBD1. J gave up 6 bases and V 8 bases, and 9 bases lay outside the gene matches. Germline CDR1 and CDR2: LNHDA and SQIVND (reference sequence). The CDR3 totals 13 residues. The CDR3 loop is CASCRDSASEAFF. The DNA of the CDR3 is TGTGCCAGTTGCCGGGACAGCGCCTCTGAAGCTTTCTTT.

This clonotype was observed many times. The chain employs TRBV6-5 and TRBJ2-2; 7 bases are shared with TRBD2. The CDR3 covers 16 residues. Trimming at V came to 0 bases and at J to 5 bases, leaving 6 bases not matched to a gene. Germline values: CDR1 MNHEY, CDR2 SVGAGI. CDR3 DNA: TGTGCCAGCAGTTACTCGGTTGGGGGAGGGACCGGGGAGCTGTTTTTT. The encoded protein is CASSYSVGGGTGELFF.

This clonotype was observed at least ten times. V gene TRBV6-5 combines with J gene TRBJ2-7, with 8 bases identical to TRBD1. This CDR3 is built from 14 residues. Losses at the gene ends were 2 bases for V and 3 bases for J; bases not matched to a gene: 3. Looked up from germline, CDR1 is MNHEY and CDR2 is SVGAGI. The DNA for the CDR3 is TGTGCCAGCAGTTACCAGGACAGGGTCTACGAGCAGTACTTC. Protein sequence: CASSYQDRVYEQYF.

The rearrangement uses TRBV29-1 and TRBJ2-1, with D tentatively TRBD2 (6 bases). Germline CDR1 SQVTM, CDR2 ANQGSEA. The CDR3 extends over 12 amino acids. The DNA for the CDR3 is TGCGTTGTAAGACTAGTCCTCAATGAGCAGTTCTTC. The encoded protein is CVVRLVLNEQFF.

In this sample, this clonotype turned up many times. This rearrangement joins TRBV11-2 to TRBJ2-3, with 14 bases matching TRBD2. CDR3 length equals 18 residues. V shed 0 bases and J 1 base; nucleotides not matched to a gene: 3. Germline loops: CDR1 SGHAT, CDR2 FQNNGV. The CDR3 DNA is TGTGCCAGCAGCTTAGAGACTAGCGGGAGGGCCGGCACAGATACGCAGTATTTT. This sequence encodes CASSLETSGRAGTDTQYF.

With regard to this clonotype: One end of the junction is discordant with germline, which a read error may explain. V gene TRBV7-2 combines with J gene TRBJ2-3; no definite D call. The CDR3 runs to 17 residues. Germline CDR1 reads SGHTA; CDR2 reads FQGNSA. In DNA form, the CDR3 reads TGTGTCAGCAGCTTCGGGCACATGGCCCCGGCCACAGATACGCAGTATTTT. It is translated as CVSSFGHMAPATDTQYF.

This clonotype was observed many times. The chain carries TRBV18 and TRBJ1-1; D not certain. The CDR3 length is 14 residues. Deletions cut 3 bases from V and 3 bases from J, with 11 bases between. The germline CDR1 and CDR2 sequences are KGHSH and LQKENI. In DNA form, the CDR3 reads TGTGCCAGCTCACCGCTAAAGGTAGACACTGAAGCTTTCTTT. It translates to CASSPLKVDTEAFF.

At least ten counts were recorded for this clonotype. The CDR3 spells CASSPDRSTDTQYF. CDR3 nucleotide sequence: TGCGCCAGCAGCCCCGACAGGAGCACAGATACGCAGTATTTT. The chain combines TRBV5-1 with TRBJ2-3; a weak D match, TRBD1 (6 bases). This CDR3 comprises 14 residues. The germline gives CDR1 SGHRS, CDR2 YFSETQ. V was trimmed by 4 bases and J by 0 bases, leaving 9 bases between them.